A single sample gave rise to the 26 T cell receptor beta chains below, sequenced in a study of shared clonotypes between healthy human individuals. The data were produced by immunoSEQ multiplex PCR, yet TCRdb's version contains in-frame clones alone and is incomplete. Of hundreds of thousands of clones in the sample, 73% were seen once. Material for sequencing was memory CD4+ T cells sorted from blood. Subset of the sample: CD45RA-negative fraction. These TCRs come from a young woman in good health.

There are a few counts of this clone. The CDR3 sequence is CASSLEGADNQPQHF. Here the CDR3 DNA reads TGCGCCAGCAGCTTGGAGGGGGCGGACAATCAGCCCCAGCATTTT. The rearrangement joins TRBV5-1 to TRBJ1-5; 7 nucleotides align to TRBD1. From germline, CDR1 is SGHRS and CDR2 YFSETQ. The CDR3 consists of 15 residues. With 0 bases clipped from V and 3 bases from J, the junction kept 3 bases outside the gene matches.

This clone was counted a single time. The rearrangement joins TRBV6-4 to TRBJ1-2; 10 bases are a match to TRBD1. The V segment lost 5 bases and the J segment 7 bases; nucleotides outside the gene matches: 13. CDR1 is MRHNA and CDR2 is SNTAGT in the germline V gene. CDR3 length: 16 residues. The CDR3 DNA sequence: TGTGCCAGCAGTCCATCTGGACAGGGGGGAGGACGTGGCTACACCTTC. It is translated as CASSPSGQGGGRGYTF.

This clone came up a few times. The rearrangement joins TRBV5-1 to TRBJ1-2; 7 bases agree with TRBD1. The V gene's germline CDR1 is SGHRS and CDR2 YFSETQ. V shed 3 bases and J 8 bases; nucleotides not matched to a gene: 7. The CDR3 is made up of 13 amino acids. The CDR3: CASSSDRAGGYTF. In DNA form, the CDR3 reads TGCGCCAGCAGCTCAGACAGGGCCGGAGGCTACACCTTC.

This chain links TRBV11-2 with TRBJ2-2; D possibly corresponds to TRBD1 (5 bases). CDR1 is SGHAT and CDR2 is FQNNGV in the germline V gene. V was clipped by 7 bases and J by 4 bases, with 10 bases between them. This CDR3 spans 13 amino acids. CDR3 sequence: CASTPQGTGELFF. DNA for the CDR3: TGTGCCAGCACACCGCAGGGCACCGGGGAGCTGTTTTTT.

CDR3 region: CAISEGSSYEQYF. Here the CDR3 DNA reads TGTGCCATCAGTGAAGGGAGCTCCTACGAGCAGTACTTC. V gene TRBV10-3 combines with J gene TRBJ2-7; a weak D match, TRBD2 (5 bases). This CDR3 region has 13 residues. V shed 3 bases and J shed 0 bases, with 6 bases lying between them. Germline V gene data show CDR1 as ENHRY and CDR2 as SYGVKD.

With respect to this clone: The identical CDR3 is also encoded by other nucleotide sequences in the sample. The chain couples TRBV7-3 to TRBJ2-3; TRBD2 aligns across 7 bases. With 5 bases clipped from V and 2 bases from J, the junction kept 7 bases outside the gene matches. The CDR3 is made up of 15 amino acids. Germline V CDR1 and CDR2: SGHTA, FQGTGA. CDR3 protein: CASSPQRDSTDTQYF. The CDR3, as DNA: TGTGCCAGCAGCCCTCAGCGGGACTCCACAGATACGCAGTATTTT.

CDR3 loop: CASSPHGGYNEQFF. CDR3 sequence (DNA): TGTGCCAGCAGCCCCCACGGTGGCTACAATGAGCAGTTCTTC. The chain joins TRBV11-3 to TRBJ2-1; no clear D. The germline V gene has CDR1 SGHNT and CDR2 YENEEA. V was shortened by 5 bases and J by 3 bases, with 11 bases between the two germline ends. CDR3 size: 14 residues.

The V call is TRBV7-2, the J call TRBJ2-5, with D uncertain. There are 14 residues in the CDR3. Trimming took off 1 base at V and 1 base at J, with 7 bases between the two ends. Germline V gene data show CDR1 as SGHTA and CDR2 as FQGNSA. The CDR3, as DNA: TGTGCCAGCAGCTTAGTGTTACTCCAAGAGACCCAGTACTTC. Its translation is CASSLVLLQETQYF.

This clone was recorded many times. The V call is TRBV7-6, the J call TRBJ2-3, with TRBD2 matching 11 bases. The J segment lost 5 bases and the V segment lost 0 bases, leaving 4 bases of the junction unmatched. Germline CDR1 and CDR2: SGHVS and FNYEAQ. The CDR3 sequence is 16 residues long. In DNA, the CDR3 is TGTGCCAGCAGCTTAGCCGGGACTAGCGGTTTAGATACGCAGTATTTT. This codes for CASSLAGTSGLDTQYF.

V gene TRBV5-4 combines with J gene TRBJ2-1; the D gene is possibly TRBD2 (6 bases). This CDR3 region has 16 residues. Deletions cut 2 bases from V and 5 bases from J, with 17 bases between. CDR1 is SGHNT and CDR2 is YYREEE in the germline V gene (reference sequence). The CDR3 DNA follows: TGTGCCAGCAGCTTAAAAGCGGGCTATGGGGACAATGAGCAGTTCTTC. Encoded protein: CASSLKAGYGDNEQFF.

This rearrangement joins TRBV19 to TRBJ1-5; 11 bases align to TRBD1. This CDR3 spans 15 amino acids. V dropped 7 bases and J dropped 5; count of bases not matched to a gene: 7. Germline V CDR1 and CDR2: LNHDA, SQIVND (reference sequence). The CDR3 nucleotides are TGTGCCAGTAAGGACGGACAGGGGGCTGATCAGCCCCAGCATTTT. Protein sequence: CASKDGQGADQPQHF.

CDR3 amino acids: CASSQEITGGLSEAFF. CDR3 DNA: TGTGCCAGCAGCCAAGAGATAACGGGAGGGTTGTCTGAAGCTTTCTTT. V and J are TRBV4-2 and TRBJ1-1; D unresolved. Germline values: CDR1 LGHNA, CDR2 YNFKEQ. The CDR3 has 16 amino acids. Trimming shortened V by 0 bases and J by 6 bases, and 17 bases separated the two germline ends.

The V call is TRBV11-2, the J call TRBJ2-7; 7 bases map to TRBD1. The CDR3 has 16 amino acids. The J segment lost 6 bases and the V segment lost 5 bases, leaving 16 bases of the junction unmatched. Germline V CDR1 and CDR2: SGHAT, FQNNGV. The CDR3 region is CASSLGRGGKTPEQYF. DNA of the CDR3: TGTGCCAGCAGCCTAGGGAGAGGGGGCAAGACTCCCGAGCAGTACTTC.

This rearrangement joins TRBV5-6 to TRBJ1-2; unclear D gene. CDR1 is SGHDT and CDR2 is YYEEEE in the germline V gene. Trimming took off 1 base at V and 6 bases at J, with 7 bases between the two ends. CDR3 length equals 12 residues. The CDR3: CASSLSGDGYTF. The DNA for the CDR3 is TGTGCCAGCAGCTTGTCAGGAGATGGCTACACCTTC.

The V gene is TRBV5-4, the J gene TRBJ2-7; TRBD1 matches at 8 bases. CDR1 and CDR2 (germline): SGHNT, YYREEE (reference sequence). V trimming: 2 bases; J trimming: 6 bases; junction bases outside the gene matches: 7. This CDR3 spans 14 amino acids. This chain's CDR3 is CASSLSDRGAEQYF. The DNA for the CDR3 is TGTGCCAGCAGCTTATCCGACAGGGGTGCCGAGCAGTACTTC.

This clone showed up many times. Other DNA sequences of this sample code for an identical CDR3. This chain links TRBV6-5 with TRBJ2-1, with D possibly being TRBD1 (6 bases). The CDR3 covers 15 residues. Per germline, CDR1 MNHEY and CDR2 SVGAGI. Trimming stripped 2 bases from V and 3 bases from J, with 11 bases between. The CDR3 DNA sequence: TGTGCCAGCAGTTACGGGCTAGGGGGCTACAATGAGCAGTTCTTC. This translates into CASSYGLGGYNEQFF.

V gene TRBV10-3 combines with J gene TRBJ2-7, with 9 nucleotides matching TRBD1. With V trimmed by 6 bases and J by 2 bases, 8 bases remained unmatched. Germline CDR1 ENHRY, CDR2 SYGVKD. The CDR3 extends over 15 amino acids. The DNA for the CDR3 is TGTGCCATCAGCCCTACCGGGACAGGGCCCTACGAGCAGTACTTC. This codes for CAISPTGTGPYEQYF.

The V call is TRBV11-2, the J call TRBJ2-7; TRBD2 aligns across 9 bases. Trimming removed 2 bases from V and 7 bases from J; junction bases left unmatched: 12. CDR3 size: 16 residues. CDR1 is SGHAT and CDR2 is FQNNGV in the germline V gene. CDR3 sequence (DNA): TGTGCCAGCAGCTTAATGGGGGCGGGAGGGCCGAGGGAGCAGTACTTC. Translated, it gives CASSLMGAGGPREQYF.

This rearrangement joins TRBV6-6 to TRBJ1-1; no clear D. The CDR3 is 12 residues long. The V end lost 1 base, the J end lost 4 bases, and 4 bases lay between the germline ends. Germline V gene sequence: CDR1 MNHNY, CDR2 SVGAGI (reference sequence). The CDR3 sequence: CASSYFPTEAFF. The CDR3, as DNA: TGTGCCAGCAGTTACTTTCCCACTGAAGCTTTCTTT.

V usage is TRBV28 and J usage is TRBJ2-7; 10 bases are a match to TRBD1. The V segment lost 6 bases and the J segment 2 bases; nucleotides outside the gene matches: 7. The CDR3 is 15 amino acids. Per the germline V gene, CDR1 is MDHEN and CDR2 is SYDVKM. CDR3: CASSTRDRGTYEQYF. In DNA form, the CDR3 reads TGTGCCAGCAGCACCCGGGACAGGGGTACCTACGAGCAGTACTTC.

In its sample, this clone was seen a few times. The gene calls are TRBV19 and TRBJ2-1; 14 bases match TRBD2. The germline V gene has CDR1 LNHDA and CDR2 SQIVND (reference sequence). V gave up 1 base and J gave up 5 bases; unmatched junction bases: 4. CDR3 length equals 17 residues. CDR3 residues: CASSIGRGLAGDNEQFF. Written as DNA, the CDR3 is TGTGCCAGTAGTATAGGCCGGGGACTAGCGGGAGACAATGAGCAGTTCTTC.

The V gene is TRBV5-1, the J gene TRBJ2-1; no reliable D call. The CDR3 is 15 amino acids. CDR1 SGHRS and CDR2 YFSETQ come from the germline V gene. V was cut by 0 bases and J by 3 bases, with 10 bases left in between. CDR3 coding DNA: TGCGCCAGCAGCTTGGATCAGCCTCTCTACAATGAGCAGTTCTTC. Translating gives CASSLDQPLYNEQFF. The whole variable domain, remainder taken from reference TRBV5-1 and TRBJ2-1, is KAGVTQTPRYLIKTRGQQVTLSCSPISGHRSVSWYQQTPGQGLQFLFEYFSETQRNKGNFPGRFSGRQFSNSRSEMNVSTLELGDSALYLCASSLDQPLYNEQFFGPGTRLTVL.

CDR3 protein: CAISDGGQASAGNTIYF. In DNA form, the CDR3 reads TGTGCCATCAGTGATGGGGGACAGGCGTCGGCTGGAAACACCATATATTTT. J is TRBJ1-3 and V is TRBV10-3, with 8 bases fitting TRBD1. There are 17 residues in the CDR3. CDR1 and CDR2 (germline): ENHRY, SYGVKD. With 3 bases clipped from V and 2 bases from J, the junction kept 9 bases outside the gene matches.

The rearrangement joins TRBV11-2 to TRBJ1-2; 8 bases are shared with TRBD1. Germline V gene data show CDR1 as SGHAT and CDR2 as FQNNGV. This CDR3 is 18 amino acids long. The ends lost 6 bases at V and 3 bases at J; junction bases unmatched: 18. CDR3 DNA: TGTGCCAGCAGACCCCTCGCGAAAAGACAGGGGACCTACTATGGCTACACCTTC. It codes for CASRPLAKRQGTYYGYTF.

The gene calls are TRBV7-2 and TRBJ2-7; D could derive from TRBD1 or TRBD2 (5 bases each). Germline V lookup: CDR1 SGHTA, CDR2 FQGNSA. The CDR3 runs to 15 residues. V gave up 3 bases and J gave up 7 bases, with 19 bases separating them. The CDR3 region has the DNA TGTGCCAGCAGCTTGTATAGCGACAGCAACCTAGAGCAGTACTTC. Its translation: CASSLYSDSNLEQYF.

The chain joins TRBV19 to TRBJ2-1, with 9 bases matching TRBD1. The V and J ends lost 6 bases and 6 bases, in that order; junction bases with no gene match: 9. This CDR3 comprises 15 residues. The germline V gene has CDR1 LNHDA and CDR2 SQIVND (reference sequence). This CDR3 reads CASRMTGGMVNEQFF. In DNA form, the CDR3 reads TGTGCCAGTAGGATGACAGGGGGAATGGTCAATGAGCAGTTCTTC.